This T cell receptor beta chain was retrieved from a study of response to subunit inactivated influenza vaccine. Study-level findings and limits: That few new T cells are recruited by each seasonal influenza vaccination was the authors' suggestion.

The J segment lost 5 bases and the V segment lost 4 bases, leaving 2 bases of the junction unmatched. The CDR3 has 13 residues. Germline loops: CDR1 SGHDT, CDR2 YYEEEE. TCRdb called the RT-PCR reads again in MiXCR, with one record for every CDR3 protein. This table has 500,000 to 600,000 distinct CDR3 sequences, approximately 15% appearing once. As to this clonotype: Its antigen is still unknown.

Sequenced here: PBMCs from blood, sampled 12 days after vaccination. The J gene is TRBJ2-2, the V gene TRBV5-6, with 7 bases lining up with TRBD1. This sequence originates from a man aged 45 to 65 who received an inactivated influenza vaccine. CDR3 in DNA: TGTGCCAGCAGCAAGGGACAGACCGGGGAGCTGTTTTTT. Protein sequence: CASSKGQTGELFF.